Listed here is a single TCR beta chain. The antigen is undetermined. The CDR3 totals 13 residues. V was trimmed by 4 bases and J by 1 base, leaving 7 bases between them. Germline V gene lookup returns CDR1 SGHRS and CDR2 YFSETQ. The sample is drawn from a study of T-cell reconstitution after alpha-beta-depleted transplantation in children. The study's findings and limits: Elevated TCRbeta diversity at day 60 was traced, in some patients, to surviving recipient T cells and thymic progenitors.

The TCRbeta library was prepared with unique molecular identifiers. TCRdb passed the PCR reads through MiXCR, listing each CDR3 protein once. The table records around 580,000 distinct CDR3 sequences, 25% to 30% of them present only once. The clonotype was recovered from a boy under two years old with Wiskott-Aldrich syndrome, due to receive a stem cell transplant. The V gene is TRBV5-1, the J gene TRBJ2-3; D might be TRBD1 (5 bases). The input for sequencing was PBMCs, taken before TCRalphabeta/CD19-depleted stem cell transplant. The CDR3, as DNA: TGCGCCAGCAGCCCACAGGGCACAGATACGCAGTATTTT. Its translation: CASSPQGTDTQYF.